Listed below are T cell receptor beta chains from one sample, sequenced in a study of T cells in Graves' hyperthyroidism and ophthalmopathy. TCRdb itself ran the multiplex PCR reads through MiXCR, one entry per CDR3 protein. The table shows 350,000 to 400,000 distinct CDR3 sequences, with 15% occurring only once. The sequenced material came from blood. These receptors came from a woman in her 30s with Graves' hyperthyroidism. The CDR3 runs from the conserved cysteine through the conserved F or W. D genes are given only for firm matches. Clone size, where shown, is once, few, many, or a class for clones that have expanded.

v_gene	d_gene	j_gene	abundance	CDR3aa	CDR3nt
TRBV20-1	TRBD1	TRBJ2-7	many	CSARTSTGGPNEQYF	TGCAGTGCTAGAACGTCGACAGGGGGTCCTAACGAGCAGTACTTC
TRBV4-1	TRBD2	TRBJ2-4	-	CASSQDITSEAKIAKNIQYF	TGCGCCAGCAGCCAAGATATAACTAGCGAGGCGAAAATAGCCAAAAACATTCAGTACTTC
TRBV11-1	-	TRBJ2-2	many	CASSLLVGSDTGELFF	TGTGCCAGCAGCTTACTTGTCGGGAGTGACACCGGGGAGCTGTTTTTT
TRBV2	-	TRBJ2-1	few	CASFLGANEQFF	TGTGCCAGCTTTCTCGGAGCCAATGAGCAGTTCTTC
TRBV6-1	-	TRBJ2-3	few	CASSYGGWTESRTQYF	TGTGCCAGCAGTTATGGGGGGTGGACAGAGAGCCGAACGCAGTATTTT
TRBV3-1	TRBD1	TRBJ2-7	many	CASSQAGTGGTYEQYF	TGTGCCAGCAGCCAAGCCGGGACAGGGGGCACCTACGAGCAGTACTTC
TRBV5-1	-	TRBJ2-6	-	CASSVVGSKSSGANVLTF	TGCGCCAGCAGCGTGGTCGGCAGCAAATCCTCTGGGGCCAACGTCCTGACTTTC
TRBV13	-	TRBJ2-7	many	CASSPSNWVSSSYEQYF	TGTGCCAGCAGCCCGTCCAACTGGGTATCAAGCTCCTACGAGCAGTACTTC
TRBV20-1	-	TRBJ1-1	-	CSAKGFWGTTEAFF	TGCAGTGCCAAGGGATTTTGGGGAACCACTGAAGCTTTCTTT
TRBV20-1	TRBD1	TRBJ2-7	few	CSARDPMKGAFSYEQYF	TGCAGTGCTAGAGACCCCATGAAGGGGGCCTTCTCCTACGAGCAGTACTTC
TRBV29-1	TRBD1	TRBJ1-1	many	CSAERIPGQDTEAFF	TGCAGCGCCGAGAGGATTCCGGGACAGGACACTGAAGCTTTCTTT
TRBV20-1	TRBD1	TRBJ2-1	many	CSAPSRGQGVENEQFF	TGCAGTGCTCCTAGTCGGGGACAGGGGGTTGAGAATGAGCAGTTCTTC
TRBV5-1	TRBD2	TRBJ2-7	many	CASSPQTSGNQYEQYF	TGCGCCAGCAGCCCCCAGACTAGCGGGAATCAGTACGAGCAGTACTTC
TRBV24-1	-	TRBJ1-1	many	CATREVGNTEAFF	TGTGCCACCAGAGAAGTGGGGAACACTGAAGCTTTCTTT
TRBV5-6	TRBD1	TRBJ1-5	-	CASSARDSYSNQPQHF	TGTGCCAGCAGCGCACGGGACAGCTATAGCAATCAGCCCCAGCATTTT
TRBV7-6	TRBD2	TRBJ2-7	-	CASSLAGSSGTFVHEQYF	TGTGCCAGCAGCTTAGCGGGGTCTAGCGGGACTTTTGTCCACGAGCAGTACTTC
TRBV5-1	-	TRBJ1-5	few	CASRIGTGSNQPQHF	TGCGCCAGCAGGATTGGGACGGGGAGCAATCAGCCCCAGCATTTT
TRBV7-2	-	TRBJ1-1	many	CASSLGPLNTEAFF	TGTGCCAGCAGCTTAGGACCTTTGAACACTGAAGCTTTCTTT
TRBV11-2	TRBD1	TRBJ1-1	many	CASSLVVPTGGLNTEAFF	TGTGCCAGCAGCTTAGTTGTACCGACAGGGGGCTTGAACACTGAAGCTTTCTTT
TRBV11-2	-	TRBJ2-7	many	CASSLGTLYEQYF	TGTGCCAGCAGCTTGGGGACACTCTACGAGCAGTACTTC
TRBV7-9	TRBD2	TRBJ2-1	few	CASSLPPSGTNEQFF	TGTGCCAGCAGCTTACCCCCTAGCGGGACTAATGAGCAGTTCTTC
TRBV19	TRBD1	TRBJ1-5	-	CASSKTGVGVNQPQHF	TGTGCCAGTAGTAAGACAGGGGTAGGAGTCAATCAGCCCCAGCATTTT
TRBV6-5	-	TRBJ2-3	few	CASSSVRIADTQYF	TGTGCCAGCAGTTCCGTTAGGATCGCAGATACGCAGTATTTT
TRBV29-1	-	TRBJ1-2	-	CSVEDLGDTYGYTF	TGCAGCGTTGAAGATCTCGGGGACACCTATGGCTACACCTTC
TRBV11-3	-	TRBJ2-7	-	CASSLGSDYEQYF	TGTGCCAGCAGCTTAGGTTCCGACTACGAGCAGTACTTC
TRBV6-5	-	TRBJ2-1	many	CASSYGKLANEQFF	TGTGCCAGCAGTTATGGGAAGCTAGCAAATGAGCAGTTCTTC
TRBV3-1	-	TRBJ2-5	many	CASSGWEKTQYF	TGTGCCAGCAGCGGTTGGGAGAAGACCCAGTACTTC
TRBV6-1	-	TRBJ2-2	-	CASSQLRDGLTGELFF	TGTGCCAGCAGCCAACTCCGGGACGGACTTACCGGGGAGCTGTTTTTT
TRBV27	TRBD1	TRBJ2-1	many	CASRQTGLSYNEQFF	TGTGCCAGCAGGCAGACAGGGCTCTCCTACAATGAGCAGTTCTTC
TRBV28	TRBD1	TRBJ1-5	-	CASRQRDRFSNQPQHF	TGTGCCAGCAGACAACGGGACAGGTTTAGCAATCAGCCCCAGCATTTT
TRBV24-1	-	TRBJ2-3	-	CATRNSGGVDTQYF	TGTGCCACCCGTAACTCGGGGGGCGTAGATACGCAGTATTTT
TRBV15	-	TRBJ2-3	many	CATQQGRGITDTQYF	TGTGCCACTCAACAGGGGAGGGGAATCACAGATACGCAGTATTTT
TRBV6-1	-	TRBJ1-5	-	CASSEGGSGQPQHF	TGTGCCAGCAGTGAAGGGGGAAGCGGACAGCCCCAGCATTTT
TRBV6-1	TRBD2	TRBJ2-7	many	CASSQGPGLAGGVGSYEQYF	TGTGCCAGCTCCCAAGGTCCGGGACTAGCGGGAGGGGTCGGATCCTACGAGCAGTACTTC
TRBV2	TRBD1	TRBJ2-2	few	CASSEYGTGGSGGELFF	TGTGCCAGCAGTGAATATGGGACAGGGGGCTCGGGCGGGGAGCTGTTTTTT
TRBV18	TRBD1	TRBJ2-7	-	CASAPGQGAYEQYF	TGTGCCAGCGCACCAGGACAGGGGGCCTACGAGCAGTACTTC
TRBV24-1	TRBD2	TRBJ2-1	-	CATSDSSSGRGNEQFF	TGTGCCACCAGTGATTCCTCTAGCGGGAGGGGGAATGAGCAGTTCTTC
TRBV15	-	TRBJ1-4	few	CATSTRTASFEKLFF	TGTGCCACCAGCACCCGGACAGCAAGTTTTGAAAAACTGTTTTTT
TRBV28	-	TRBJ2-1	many	CASNLYNEQFF	TGTGCCAGCAACTTATACAATGAGCAGTTCTTC
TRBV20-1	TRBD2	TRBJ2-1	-	CSARPLAGRGNEQFF	TGCAGTGCTAGACCTCTAGCGGGCCGGGGCAATGAGCAGTTCTTC
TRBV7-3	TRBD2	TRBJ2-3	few	CASSLVPLASGSADTQYF	TGTGCCAGCAGCCTCGTTCCGCTAGCTAGCGGGAGTGCAGATACGCAGTATTTT
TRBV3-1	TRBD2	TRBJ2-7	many	CASSQVAGGSYEQYF	TGTGCCAGCAGCCAAGTAGCGGGGGGCTCCTACGAGCAGTACTTC
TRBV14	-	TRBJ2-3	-	CASSQVGGISTDTQYF	TGTGCCAGCAGCCAAGTGGGCGGTATTAGCACAGATACGCAGTATTTT
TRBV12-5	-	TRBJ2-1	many	CASGRESEQFF	TGTGCTAGTGGAAGGGAAAGTGAGCAGTTCTTC
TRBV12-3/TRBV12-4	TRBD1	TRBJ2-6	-	CASSWTGGSGANVLTF	TGTGCCAGCAGTTGGACAGGGGGCTCTGGGGCCAACGTCCTGACTTTC
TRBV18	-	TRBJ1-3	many	CASSPTQPSSGNTIYF	TGTGCCAGCTCACCAACACAGCCCTCCTCTGGAAACACCATATATTTT
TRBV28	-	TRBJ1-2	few	CASSFSVYGYTF	TGTGCCAGCAGTTTTTCAGTCTATGGCTACACCTTC
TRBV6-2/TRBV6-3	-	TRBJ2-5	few	CASSYLESVRGQETQYF	TGTGCCAGCAGTTACTTGGAGTCGGTAAGGGGGCAAGAGACCCAGTACTTC
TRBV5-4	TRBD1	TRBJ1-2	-	CASSLGQGDNYGYTF	TGTGCCAGCAGCTTGGGACAGGGGGATAACTATGGCTACACCTTC
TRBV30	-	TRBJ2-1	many	CAWSGGVGLSNNEQFF	TGTGCCTGGAGTGGGGGGGTCGGTCTCTCTAACAATGAGCAGTTCTTC
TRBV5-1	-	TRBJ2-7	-	CASSYSLDERYF	TGCGCCAGCAGTTATTCTCTGGACGAGCGGTACTTC
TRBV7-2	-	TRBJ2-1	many	CASSLAPGYNEQFF	TGTGCCAGCAGCTTAGCGCCGGGCTACAATGAGCAGTTCTTC
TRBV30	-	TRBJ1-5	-	CAWSVMSGPQHF	TGTGCCTGGAGTGTAATGTCCGGTCCCCAGCATTTT
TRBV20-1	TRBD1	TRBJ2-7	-	CSARDRGQVYEQYF	TGCAGTGCTAGAGATCGGGGACAGGTCTACGAGCAGTACTTC
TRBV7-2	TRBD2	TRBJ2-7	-	CASSLAYSGRFNEQYF	TGTGCCAGCAGCTTAGCGTATAGCGGGAGATTCAATGAGCAGTACTTC
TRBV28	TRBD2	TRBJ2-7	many	CASREREVGGQYF	TGTGCCAGCAGGGAGCGGGAGGTCGGGGGGCAGTACTTC
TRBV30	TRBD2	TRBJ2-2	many	CAWSGGLAGVAGELFF	TGTGCCTGGAGTGGTGGACTAGCGGGAGTTGCCGGGGAGCTGTTTTTT
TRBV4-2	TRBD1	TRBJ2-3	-	CASSQGPGGFDTDTQYF	TGTGCCAGCAGCCAAGGCCCAGGGGGCTTTGACACAGATACGCAGTATTTT
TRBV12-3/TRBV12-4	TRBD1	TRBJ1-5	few	CASSPGQGKQPQHF	TGTGCCAGCAGTCCCGGACAGGGCAAGCAGCCCCAGCATTTT
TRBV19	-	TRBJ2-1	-	CASSIGWTTPGNEQFF	TGTGCCAGTAGTATTGGGTGGACTACCCCCGGTAATGAGCAGTTCTTC